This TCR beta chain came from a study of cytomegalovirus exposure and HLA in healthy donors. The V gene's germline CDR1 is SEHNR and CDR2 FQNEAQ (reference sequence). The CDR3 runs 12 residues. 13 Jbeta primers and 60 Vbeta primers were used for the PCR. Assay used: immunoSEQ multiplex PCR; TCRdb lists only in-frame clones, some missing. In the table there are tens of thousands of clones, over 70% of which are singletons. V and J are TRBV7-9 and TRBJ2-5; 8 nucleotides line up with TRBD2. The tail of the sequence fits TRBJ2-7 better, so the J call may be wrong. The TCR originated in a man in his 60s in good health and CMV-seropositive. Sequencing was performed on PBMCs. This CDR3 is CASTSGRDEQYF. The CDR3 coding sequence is TGTGCCAGCACCTCCGGGAGGGACGAGCAGTACTTC.